The T cell receptor (beta chain) described here comes from a study of T cell repertoires and HLA-DP antigens. Across the study: Sorted CD137+CD4+ samples averaged approximately 230 ng DNA; pre-culture CD4+ samples, approximately 1,100 ng. Study outcomes and limitations: Naive and memory CD4+ cells were analysed together, not apart.

The data were produced by immunoSEQ multiplex PCR, yet TCRdb's version contains in-frame clones alone and is incomplete. The profile shows about 73,000 clones, around 80% of them singletons. Comments on this clone: Its matching antigen is unknown.

This CDR3 is built from 16 residues. CDR1 is LNHDA, CDR2 SQIVND, per germline (reference sequence). Trimming took 3 bases from V and 4 from J, leaving 15 bases between them. The J gene is TRBJ2-2, the V gene TRBV19; D is perhaps TRBD2 (7 bases). The material sequenced was CD4+ T cells from PBMCs. The clonotype comes from a man aged 60 to 75 in good health and CMV-seronegative. CDR3 nucleotides: TGTGCCAGTAGTATTGGGAGGGACACGGGCACCGGGGAGCTGTTTTTT. Its translation is CASSIGRDTGTGELFF. The whole variable domain, filled in from reference TRBV19 and TRBJ2-2, reads DGGITQSPKYLFRKEGQNVTLSCEQNLNHDAMYWYRQDPGQGLRLIYYSQIVNDFQKGDIAEGYSVSREKKESFPLTVTSAQKNPTAFYLCASSIGRDTGTGELFFGEGSRLTVL.